This T cell receptor (beta chain) was obtained from a study of blood T cells in healthy people across ages. Study background: Per every two T cells, about one barcoded beta molecule was captured by template switching.

This clonotype was found a few times. Its target is unknown. Study results and limitations: Estimates of diversity drawn from one million T cells were considered underestimates.

Primed by a sample-barcoded 5' primer and a J-beta primer mix, a second PCR proceeded for about 6 to 12 cycles. No fewer than 3 million CDR3-containing paired-end reads came from each sample. From the 5' RACE reads, TCRdb called clonotypes with MiXCR, one entry per CDR3 protein. The sample has fewer than 1,000,000 distinct CDR3 sequences, around 43% seen once. Trimming pared 0 bases from V and 4 bases from J, leaving 14 bases between. The CDR3 is made up of 16 amino acids. Per the germline V gene, CDR1 is SGHRS and CDR2 is YFSETQ. The gene calls are TRBV5-1 and TRBJ2-4; D perhaps matches TRBD1 (6 bases). The sequencing input was blood. This clonotype was sampled from a man aged 60 to 75 in good health. CDR3 nucleotide sequence: TGCGCCAGCAGCTTGGCCTATTCAGGGGCAAAAAACATTCAGTACTTC. Protein product: CASSLAYSGAKNIQYF.